These 14 T cell receptor beta chains were sequenced from one sample in a study of shared clonotypes between healthy human individuals (dated by TCRdb to the early 2020s). To prepare the library, the immunoSEQ multiplex PCR assay was applied. Sourced from immuneACCESS, this table was stored by TCRdb with only in-frame sequences that have V and J called. A share of the clones is absent; for the studies checked, an unresolved V gene accounts for under half, and the remainder has no known explanation. The table for this sample lists roughly 2,000,000 clones; approximately 92% of them were counted only once. The leading ten clones occupy more than 1.5% of the sample. CD8 naive samples were obtained by positive selection for CCR7 among CD45RO-negative cells, yielding a CD45RA+CCR7+ population from which TemRA cells were excluded. The specimen was naive CD8+ T cells from PBMCs. Per the publication, the cell subset or site label means: CD45RA+CCR7+. These receptors were taken from a man between 18 and 29 years old in good health. Some clones in this sample may be carry-over from other donors' samples.

As concerns this clone: Other DNA sequences of this sample code for an identical CDR3. The V and J genes are TRBV27 and TRBJ2-7; a weak D match, TRBD1 (5 bases). Looked up from germline, CDR1 is MNHEY and CDR2 is SMNVEV (reference sequence). The CDR3 is 13 residues long. The V end was cut by 4 bases, the J end by 3 bases, with 10 bases between. The CDR3 loop reads CASSWSGNYEQYF. In nucleotides, the CDR3 is TGTGCCAGCAGTTGGTCAGGGAACTACGAGCAGTACTTC.

In regard to this clone: This specimen includes other DNA sequences encoding the same CDR3. J is TRBJ2-1 and V is TRBV5-1, with unresolved D. V was pared by 0 bases and J by 7 bases, with 5 bases between. This CDR3 spans 12 amino acids. Looked up from germline, CDR1 is SGHRS and CDR2 is YFSETQ. DNA for the CDR3: TGCGCCAGCAGCTTGGTGGCGAATGAGCAGTTCTTC. Residues: CASSLVANEQFF.

The chain recombines TRBV27 with TRBJ1-1; D might be TRBD1 (6 bases). V lost 6 bases, J lost 1 base, and 9 bases lay in between. The CDR3 is 13 amino acids. Germline-derived CDR1 and CDR2 are MNHEY and SMNVEV (reference sequence). CDR3 DNA sequence: TGTGCCAGCAGCCAGGGGTGGAACACTGAAGCTTTCTTT. It encodes CASSQGWNTEAFF.

The chain recombines TRBV9 with TRBJ2-1; D tentatively fits TRBD1 or TRBD2 (6 bases each). Germline V gene lookup returns CDR1 SGDLS and CDR2 YYNGEE. The CDR3 extends over 16 amino acids. Deletions cut 0 bases from V and 8 bases from J, with 18 bases between. The CDR3 nucleotides are TGTGCCAGCAGCGTAGGAGGGGGGAGTTCTGGGTATGAGCAGTTCTTC. Translating it yields CASSVGGGSSGYEQFF.

V and J are TRBV7-8 and TRBJ2-7; 10 bases align to TRBD2. The CDR3 extends over 17 amino acids. The germline V gene has CDR1 SGHVS and CDR2 FQNEAQ. V lost 5 bases, J lost 3 bases, and 13 bases stayed unmatched. CDR3 region: CASSGTVAGGFLYEQYF. The CDR3 region has the DNA TGTGCCAGCAGCGGGACGGTAGCGGGAGGTTTTCTCTACGAGCAGTACTTC.

V is TRBV5-4 and J is TRBJ1-1, with D unresolved. Trimming shortened V by 2 bases and J by 0 bases, and 14 bases separated the two germline ends. This CDR3 has 16 amino acids. Germline-derived CDR1 and CDR2 are SGHNT and YYREEE (reference sequence). The CDR3 spells CASSFGSINLNTEAFF. Written as DNA, the CDR3 is TGTGCCAGCAGCTTTGGTTCCATTAATTTGAACACTGAAGCTTTCTTT.

The V gene is TRBV7-9, the J gene TRBJ1-4; 9 bases are a match to TRBD1. From germline, CDR1 is SEHNR and CDR2 FQNEAQ (reference sequence). This CDR3 is built from 17 residues. Trimming took 1 base from V and 8 from J; bases not matched to a gene: 11. The DNA for the CDR3 is TGTGCCAGCAGCTTAGTGTCTCTCGGACAGGGGTACGAAAAACTGTTTTTT. This gives the protein CASSLVSLGQGYEKLFF.

V gene TRBV9 combines with J gene TRBJ2-3; D is tentatively TRBD1 or TRBD2 (5 bases each). This CDR3 region has 16 residues. V lost 0 bases and J lost 5, with 16 bases in between. The germline gives CDR1 SGDLS, CDR2 YYNGEE. The CDR3 nucleotides read TGTGCCAGCAGCGTAGGGATAGCCAGGGAGATAGATACGCAGTATTTT. Translated, it gives CASSVGIAREIDTQYF.

The gene calls are TRBV4-1 and TRBJ2-7; 10 bases agree with TRBD1. Germline assignment: CDR1 MGHRA and CDR2 YSYEKL. This CDR3 has 15 residues. The trim removed 4 bases at V and 2 bases at J, leaving 5 bases unmatched. CDR3 loop: CASSRGGTGAYEQYF. CDR3 nucleotides: TGCGCCAGCAGCCGAGGCGGGACAGGGGCCTACGAGCAGTACTTC.

V is TRBV25-1 and J is TRBJ2-7, with D tentatively TRBD1 or TRBD2 (5 bases each). The CDR3 consists of 16 residues. V lost 0 bases, J lost 0 bases, and 12 bases lay in between. From germline, CDR1 is MGHDK and CDR2 SYGVNS. The DNA for the CDR3 is TGTGCCAGCAGTGAATATTGGGACGCAAGCTCCTACGAGCAGTACTTC. Translation gives CASSEYWDASSYEQYF.

This chain links TRBV4-1 with TRBJ1-1; D is undetermined. The V gene lost 3 bases and the J gene lost 7 bases, with 9 bases spanning the gap. The CDR3 is 12 residues long. CDR1 and CDR2 (germline): MGHRA, YSYEKL. CDR3 DNA sequence: TGCGCCAGCAGCCACCCCGGGCTTGAAGCTTTCTTT. It yields the protein CASSHPGLEAFF.

This sequence joins TRBV27 and TRBJ2-3, with 9 bases aligning to TRBD2. CDR1 is MNHEY, CDR2 SMNVEV, per germline (reference sequence). The CDR3 covers 16 residues. Trimming removed 6 bases from V and 3 bases from J; junction bases left unmatched: 10. The CDR3 protein is CASSRLSSGRTDTQYF. The CDR3 nucleotides read TGTGCCAGCAGCCGCCTCTCCAGCGGGAGGACAGATACGCAGTATTTT.

This chain uses TRBV5-6 with TRBJ2-7; 9 bases map to TRBD1. CDR1 is SGHDT, CDR2 YYEEEE, per germline. V lost 2 bases, J lost 1 base, and 13 bases stayed unmatched. The CDR3 length is 18 residues. The CDR3 DNA follows: TGTGCCAGCAGCTTCCAATCTTTCCGAGACAGGGGGTCCTACGAGCAGTACTTC. Amino acid sequence: CASSFQSFRDRGSYEQYF.

The rearrangement uses TRBV4-1 and TRBJ2-7, with 8 bases lining up with TRBD1. This CDR3 comprises 14 residues. CDR1 is MGHRA, CDR2 YSYEKL, per germline. After removal of 2 bases from V and 2 bases from J, the junction contained 2 bases not matched to a gene. CDR3 protein: CASSQWTGTYEQYF. The CDR3 DNA is TGCGCCAGCAGCCAATGGACAGGGACCTACGAGCAGTACTTC.